This TCR beta chain originates from a study of CD8 T cells in ankylosing spondylitis. The table lists this clonotype with many counts. TCRdb processed the 5' RACE reads anew with MiXCR; each CDR3 protein has one entry. Of 380,000 or so distinct CDR3 sequences in the sample, approximately 22% are singletons; the top ten hold about an eighth. The germline V gene has CDR1 DFQATT and CDR2 SNEGSKA (reference sequence). This CDR3 comprises 14 residues. V shed 3 bases and J shed 5 bases, with 17 bases lying between them. Source material: blood, either unsorted or a sorted T cell fraction (not recorded which). The chain employs TRBV20-1 and TRBJ2-7, with D tentatively TRBD2 (7 bases). The receptor comes from a male donor with ankylosing spondylitis or in good health (not recorded which). The CDR3 loop reads CSASFRGGAHEQYF. The CDR3 nucleotides are TGCAGTGCTAGCTTTAGGGGGGGTGCCCACGAGCAGTACTTC.